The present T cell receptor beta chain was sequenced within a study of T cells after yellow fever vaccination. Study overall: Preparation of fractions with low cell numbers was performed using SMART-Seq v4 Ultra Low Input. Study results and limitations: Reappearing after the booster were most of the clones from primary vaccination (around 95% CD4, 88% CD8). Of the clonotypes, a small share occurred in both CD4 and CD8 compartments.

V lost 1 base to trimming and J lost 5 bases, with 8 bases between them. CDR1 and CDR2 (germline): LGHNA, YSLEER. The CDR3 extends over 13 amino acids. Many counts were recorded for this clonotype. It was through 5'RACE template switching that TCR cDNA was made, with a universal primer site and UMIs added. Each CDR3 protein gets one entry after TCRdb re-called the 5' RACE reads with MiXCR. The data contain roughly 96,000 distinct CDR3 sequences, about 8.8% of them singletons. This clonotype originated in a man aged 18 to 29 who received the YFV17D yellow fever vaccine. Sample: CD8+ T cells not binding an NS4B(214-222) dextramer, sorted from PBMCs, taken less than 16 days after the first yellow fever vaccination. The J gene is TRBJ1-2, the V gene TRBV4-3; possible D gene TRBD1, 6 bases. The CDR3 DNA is TGCGCCAGCAGCCAAGGAGGGGGTTATGGCTACACCTTC. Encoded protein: CASSQGGGYGYTF.